This T cell receptor (beta chain) was sequenced during a study of identical twins (dated by TCRdb to about 2016). Regarding the complete study: To test whether fetal clonotypes persist, this study deep-sequenced TCR alpha and beta repertoires from monozygotic twins, from unrelated adults of various ages, and from cord blood. To rule out contamination, replicate twin experiments were performed at different times with different library preparation protocols. Study-wide findings and limitations: Recombination models systematically underestimated out-of-frame TCR alpha sharing in monozygotic twins but agreed with sharing between unrelated individuals. Abundant cord blood beta clonotypes had fewer insertions, young adult naive repertoires showed a similar but weaker trend, and memory repertoires showed no such trend. The excess sharing between twins in beta out-of-frame sequences was weaker because fewer shared sequences reduced the signal-to-noise ratio. Because the same donors could not be followed over many years, conclusions were based on cross-sectional statistical analysis. Zero-insertion analyses could be partly confounded by invariant T cells such as MAIT and iNKT, although diverse VJ usage argued against such confounding for most clonotypes. Compared with coincidental sharing between unrelated individuals, out-of-frame TCR alpha sequences shared between twins showed an excess of sequences with low generation probability.

This clonotype was counted at least ten times. Its antigen is unknown. Per-base quality was not reported, and no clone a single base away is much larger than it. All donors were healthy Caucasians. The twin cohort comprised three pairs of female monozygotic twins, all aged about 18 to 30 years. Positive isolation kits from Invitrogen were used to isolate the CD4+ and CD8+ T cell populations. Counted from cysteine to phenylalanine, this CDR3 has 14 amino acids. CDR3 DNA only is kept here, 42 bases in frame from base 1. The trim is 0 bases for V and 2 bases for J, with a gap of 7 bases between the germline ends. The germline V gene (reference sequence) sets CDR1 to DFQATT and CDR2 to SNEGSKA. Library generation was performed with 5' RACE. Sequencing relied on an Illumina HiSeq 2000. A universal primer binding site was introduced by template switching, and a unique molecular identifier was present in the final cDNA, enabling accurate counting of TCR cDNA molecules. Specific primers in the conserved constant-segment region were used to synthesize first-strand cDNA for TCR alpha and beta chains. To control for contamination, every cDNA library was double barcoded, receiving both a SMART-Mk sample barcode and Illumina barcodes. TruSeq adapter sequences along with Illumina sample barcodes were introduced in two successive PCR steps. The Illumina HiSeq platform was used with custom primers to sequence TCR alpha and beta cDNA libraries. As for the original processing: MiGEC was used to process raw reads and extract unique molecular identifiers, and MiXCR was used to find CDR3 positions. For each individual, recombination models were inferred using an EM algorithm with the repgenHMM and IGoR tools. Shared clonotypes were analyzed with the tcR package in R, and sharing was normalized by the product of cloneset sizes. Out-of-frame nonproductive sequences were analyzed to study raw recombination free of thymic and clonal selection effects. In TCRdb, the public reads were trimmed at Q25 with fastp and aligned with MiXCR, with productive beta chains retained. Under each unique CDR3 protein, matching rows form one entry showing the most common genes and DNA. TCRdb assigned the V and J calls; the authors' analysis was not used. In this sample the table shows roughly 240,000 distinct CDR3 sequences, approximately 8% of which occur a single time. Around 5% of the sample comes from the top ten.

These data were likewise used in another study, on yellow fever vaccine responses in identical twins. The other study reports the following: According to the authors, in identical twins the way T cells responded to vaccination appeared partly convergent and partly personalized. The study precisely tracked vaccine-responding T cell clones in identical twins.

This TCR was sampled from a woman aged 18-35 years in good health. The chain employs TRBV20-1 and TRBJ2-2; the D gene cannot be resolved reliably. The sequencing input was CD8+ T cells sorted from blood. Read as DNA, the sequence is TGCAGTGCTAGAGATAGTCAAAACACCGGGGAGCTGTTTTTT. This sequence encodes CSARDSQNTGELFF.